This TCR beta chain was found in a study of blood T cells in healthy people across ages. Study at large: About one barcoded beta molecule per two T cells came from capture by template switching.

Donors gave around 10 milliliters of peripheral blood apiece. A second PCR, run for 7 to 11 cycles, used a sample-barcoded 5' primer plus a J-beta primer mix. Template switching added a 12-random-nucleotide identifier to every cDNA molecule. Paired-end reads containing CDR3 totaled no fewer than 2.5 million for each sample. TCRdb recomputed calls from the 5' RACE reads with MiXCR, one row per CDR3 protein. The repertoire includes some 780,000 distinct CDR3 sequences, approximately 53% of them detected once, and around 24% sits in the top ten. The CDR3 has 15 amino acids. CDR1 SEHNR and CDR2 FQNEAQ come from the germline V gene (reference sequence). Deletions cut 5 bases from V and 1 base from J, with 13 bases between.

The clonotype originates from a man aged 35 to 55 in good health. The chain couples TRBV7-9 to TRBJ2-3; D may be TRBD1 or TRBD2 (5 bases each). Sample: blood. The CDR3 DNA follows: TGTGCCAGCAGCCCCCGGGACCCAGGCACAGATACGCAGTATTTT. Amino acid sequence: CASSPRDPGTDTQYF.